The sequence of this T cell receptor beta chain was determined in a study of blood T cell repertoires in COVID-19. Study summary: The study drew acute and convalescent COVID-19 samples from the United States, Italy and Spain.

Individuals aged 18 to 89 years were recruited from around 22 US areas. Cohorts were based on clinical histories the participants reported. Within the 2 weeks before study entry, each person in the exposed group met a COVID-19 case. The table came from immunoSEQ multiplex PCR; TCRdb's copy has only in-frame clones and leaves some out. The repertoire consists of 360,000 or so clones, with 88% occurring once and the leading ten covering 1%. CDR1 MDHEN and CDR2 SYDVKM come from the germline V gene. The CDR3 covers 15 residues. J was trimmed by 0 bases and V by 7 bases; bases with no gene match: 3. Sequences were obtained from PBMCs or T cells enriched from blood (not recorded which). This chain links TRBV28 with TRBJ2-7, with 13 bases matching TRBD2. The receptor was isolated from a woman aged 25 to 39 who had been exposed to COVID-19. CDR3 residues: CASTRLAGGSYEQYF. The CDR3 DNA reads as TGTGCCAGCACCCGACTAGCGGGAGGCTCCTACGAGCAGTACTTC.